The present TCR beta chain was sequenced within a study of blood T cell repertoires in COVID-19. Study summary: Both acute and convalescent COVID-19 samples were obtained from the United States, Italy and Spain. PBMCs, B-cell-depleted T cells, or T cells were the source of the cDNA or gDNA that made up the material.

This CDR3 is 15 amino acids long. V was clipped by 2 bases and J by 5 bases, with 15 bases between them. Germline CDR1 reads SGHVS; CDR2 reads FNYEAQ. Profiling relied on immunoSEQ multiplex PCR, and the TCRdb table lists in-frame clones only, not all of them. The data contain about 170,000 clones, approximately 81% of them singletons. Patients in Seattle were enrolled during active infection, then followed longitudinally. This receptor was identified in a woman in her 70s with COVID-19, enrolled during active disease. Sequenced input: peripheral blood. The chain is built from TRBV7-6 and TRBJ2-5; D perhaps matches TRBD1 (6 bases). The CDR3 protein is CASSLSVMGAETQYF. CDR3 in DNA: TGTGCCAGCAGCTTATCGGTCATGGGGGCGGAGACCCAGTACTTC. Together with reference TRBV7-6 and TRBJ2-5, the CDR3 gives the full variable domain: GAGVSQSPRYKVTKRGQDVALRCDPISGHVSLYWYRQALGQGPEFLTYFNYEAQQDKSGLPNDRFSAERPEGSISTLTIQRTEQRDSAMYRCASSLSVMGAETQYFGPGTRLLVL.